Listed here are 6 T cell receptor beta chains from one sample, sequenced in a study of T cells in Graves' hyperthyroidism and ophthalmopathy. Regions amplified from RNA transcripts were the TCR beta CDR3 regions. In the first-round RT-PCR of the TCR CDR3, the HTBI primer set was used. In TCRdb, the multiplex PCR reads were re-called with MiXCR into one record per CDR3 protein. The data hold 600,000 to 900,000 distinct CDR3 sequences, with 15% to 20% observed a single time. Sequencing was carried out using blood. These receptors all come from a man aged 18 to 30 with Graves' hyperthyroidism.

This clonotype appeared many times. The V call is TRBV20-1, the J call TRBJ2-7; 8 bases match TRBD1. J was trimmed by 3 bases and V by 0 bases; bases with no gene match: 4. CDR3 length equals 14 residues. Per germline, CDR1 DFQATT and CDR2 SNEGSKA (reference sequence). This CDR3 is CSARDGQGSYEQYF. The CDR3 DNA reads TGCAGTGCTAGAGATGGACAGGGCAGCTACGAGCAGTACTTC.

There are a few counts of this clonotype. V usage is TRBV6-2 or TRBV6-3 and J usage is TRBJ2-2; D may be TRBD1 (5 bases). Germline V CDR1 and CDR2: MNHEY, SVGEGT. With 9 bases removed from V and 4 bases from J, the gap between germline ends came to 15 bases. The CDR3 runs 14 residues. The CDR3 nucleotides read TGTGCCAGTAAGTGGCAGGGTACCACCGGGGAGCTGTTTTTT. It codes for CASKWQGTTGELFF.

J is TRBJ1-1 and V is TRBV6-5; D gene unclear. Germline V gene lookup returns CDR1 MNHEY and CDR2 SVGAGI. The CDR3 contains 15 residues. V shed 0 bases and J shed 1 base, with 9 bases lying between them. CDR3 DNA sequence: TGTGCCAGCAGTTACTCGCACAGAGAGAACACTGAAGCTTTCTTT. This sequence encodes CASSYSHRENTEAFF.

The chain links TRBV12-3 or TRBV12-4 to TRBJ2-7; no clear D. CDR3 length: 15 amino acids. Between the trimmed V and J ends, which lost 4 bases and 2 bases, there was a span of 15 bases. CDR3 nucleotides: TGTGCCAGCAGTTCTCTCATGGGGTCTACCTACGAGCAGTACTTC. Residues: CASSSLMGSTYEQYF.

This clonotype has a count of ten or more. The J gene is TRBJ1-1, the V gene TRBV18, with D possibly TRBD1 on 5 matching bases. Trimming stripped 3 bases from V and 11 bases from J, with 13 bases between. The CDR3 totals 12 residues. CDR1 and CDR2 (germline): KGHSH, LQKENI. This CDR3 reads CASSPMWQGAFF. CDR3 nucleotide sequence: TGTGCCAGCTCACCTATGTGGCAGGGCGCTTTCTTT.

This clonotype was seen more than once but under ten times. The rearrangement uses TRBV30 and TRBJ2-1, with 7 bases aligning to TRBD1. The CDR3 is 13 residues long. Unmatched junction bases numbered 4, after V lost 4 bases and J lost 4 bases. Looked up from germline, CDR1 is GTSNPN and CDR2 is SVGIG (reference sequence). In DNA form, the CDR3 reads TGTGCCTGGACCGGGACAGCTTACAATGAGCAGTTCTTC. Protein: CAWTGTAYNEQFF.